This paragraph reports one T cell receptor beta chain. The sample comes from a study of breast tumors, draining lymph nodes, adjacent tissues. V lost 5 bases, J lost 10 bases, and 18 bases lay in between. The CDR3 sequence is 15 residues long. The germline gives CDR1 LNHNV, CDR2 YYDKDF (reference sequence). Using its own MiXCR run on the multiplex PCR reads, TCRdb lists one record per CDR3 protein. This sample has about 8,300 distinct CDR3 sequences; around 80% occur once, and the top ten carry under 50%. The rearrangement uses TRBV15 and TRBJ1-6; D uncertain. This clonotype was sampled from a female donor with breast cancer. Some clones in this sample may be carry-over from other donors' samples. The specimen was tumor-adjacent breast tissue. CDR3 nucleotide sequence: TGTGCCACCAGCTCTCGGACGGGGATGGGGTCACCCCTCCACTTT. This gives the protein CATSSRTGMGSPLHF.